The 9 T cell receptor beta chains below come from one sample, sequenced in a study of cytomegalovirus exposure and HLA in healthy donors. PCR amplification relied on 60 Vbeta primers (plus 13 Jbeta primers). Only in-frame clones appear in the TCRdb table, and some are missing; sequencing was by immunoSEQ multiplex PCR. The sample records approximately 150,000 clones, 77% being singletons. Sequencing used PBMCs. The origin of the receptors is a woman between 40 and 50 years old in good health and CMV-seropositive.

This CDR3 reads CASSRPGTGAHEQYF. In nucleotides, the CDR3 is TGTGCCAGCAGCCGTCCGGGGACAGGGGCCCACGAGCAGTACTTC. The chain combines TRBV14 with TRBJ2-7, with TRBD1 matching 10 bases. Germline CDR1 reads SGHDN; CDR2 reads FVKESK. The CDR3 is 15 amino acids. The V segment lost 4 bases and the J segment 5 bases; nucleotides outside the gene matches: 8.

The genes are TRBV5-6 and TRBJ1-1, with a weak D call TRBD1 (6 bases). V was pared by 2 bases and J by 5 bases, with 13 bases between. Per the germline V gene, CDR1 is SGHDT and CDR2 is YYEEEE. This CDR3 region has 14 residues. The CDR3 loop reads CASSLYLQGTEAFF. The CDR3 DNA reads TGTGCCAGCAGCTTATACCTACAGGGAACTGAAGCTTTCTTT.

The chain employs TRBV30 and TRBJ2-3; D remains ambiguous. V was pared by 3 bases and J by 5 bases, with 9 bases between. This CDR3 comprises 12 residues. Germline values: CDR1 GTSNPN, CDR2 SVGIG (reference sequence). Written as DNA, the CDR3 is TGTGCCTGGAGCTACTCATTAGATACGCAGTATTTT. Translated, it gives CAWSYSLDTQYF.

The rearrangement links TRBV9 to TRBJ2-3; 8 positions match TRBD2. The trim removed 4 bases at V and 1 base at J, leaving 5 bases unmatched. Per the germline V gene, CDR1 is SGDLS and CDR2 is YYNGEE. CDR3 length: 15 residues. CDR3 amino acids: CASSTRRGGTDTQYF. The CDR3 nucleotides read TGTGCCAGCAGCACACGGCGGGGGGGCACAGATACGCAGTATTTT.

The chain carries TRBV28 and TRBJ1-6; weak D call: TRBD1 (5 bases). There are 17 residues in the CDR3. Germline V gene data show CDR1 as MDHEN and CDR2 as SYDVKM. The germline V and J ends were trimmed by 5 bases and 0 bases, with 14 bases remaining between them. CDR3 in DNA: TGTGCCAGCAGTCAAGGGGACTTTAGCTCCTATAATTCACCCCTCCACTTT. It codes for CASSQGDFSSYNSPLHF.

This sequence joins TRBV28 and TRBJ1-1; 10 bases fit TRBD1. With 6 bases clipped from V and 4 bases from J, the junction kept 5 bases outside the gene matches. Per germline, CDR1 MDHEN and CDR2 SYDVKM. The CDR3 loop spans 14 amino acids. The chain's CDR3 is CASRDRGIGTEAFF. DNA for the CDR3: TGTGCCAGCAGGGACAGGGGGATCGGCACTGAAGCTTTCTTT.

V gene TRBV6-1 combines with J gene TRBJ1-1; 8 bases match TRBD1. V shed 4 bases, J shed 1 base, and the junction held 2 bases outside the gene matches. The CDR3 sequence is 14 residues long. Per the germline V gene, CDR1 is MNHNS and CDR2 is SASEGT. CDR3 region: CASSVGQGNTEAFF. The DNA of the CDR3 is TGTGCCAGCAGTGTCGGACAGGGGAACACTGAAGCTTTCTTT.

The chain recombines TRBV6-6 with TRBJ2-7; TRBD2 aligns across 13 bases. Unmatched junction bases numbered 11, after V lost 8 bases and J lost 7 bases. This CDR3 comprises 15 residues. Per germline, CDR1 MNHNY and CDR2 SVGAGI (reference sequence). The CDR3 DNA is TGTGCCAGCTCAGGTGGACTAGCGGGAGTGTGGGAGCAGTACTTC. Translation gives CASSGGLAGVWEQYF.

This CDR3 is CAWIGGSNYGYTF. DNA of the CDR3: TGTGCCTGGATAGGCGGTTCTAACTATGGCTACACCTTC. The chain carries TRBV30 and TRBJ1-2, with D unclear. The CDR3 totals 13 residues. The V end was cut by 4 bases, the J end by 0 bases, with 9 bases between. The germline gives CDR1 GTSNPN, CDR2 SVGIG (reference sequence).